The entry below gives a single T cell receptor beta chain sequence along with its context. This record comes from a study of blood T cell repertoires in COVID-19. Study in general: Material from acute and convalescent COVID-19 was sourced from the United States, Italy and Spain. The analysed material was cDNA or gDNA that came from T cells, B-cell-depleted T cells, or PBMCs.

Germline V lookup: CDR1 MNHEY, CDR2 SVGEGT. The CDR3 sequence is 16 residues long. V was clipped by 5 bases and J by 3 bases; unmatched bases: 10. Under the authors' procedure: Amplifying reference gene primers gave estimates of nucleated cell counts. Using immunoSEQ multiplex PCR, the repertoire was profiled, and TCRdb retains in-frame clones only, with some absent. V, J and clone size were drawn from that table, and D and trimming were deduced from the DNA. The data contain approximately 77,000 clones, around nine tenths of them singletons. Sequenced input: peripheral blood. The sequence was obtained from a man aged 50 or older with active COVID-19. The chain recombines TRBV6-2 or TRBV6-3 with TRBJ2-7; 10 bases fit TRBD2. In DNA, the CDR3 is TGTGCCAGCAGTGGGACCTTAGCGGGGGGAATCTACGAGCAGTACTTC. This codes for CASSGTLAGGIYEQYF.